This TCR beta chain was recovered during a study of T and B cells in COVID-19 patients. This clonotype was detected ten times or more. Each TRB amplification used roughly 250-550 ng of genomic DNA from blood. TRB rearrangements were amplified by multiplex PCR with BIOMED2 TRB-A/B primers. In TCRdb, the multiplex PCR reads were re-called with MiXCR into one record per CDR3 protein. The data hold about 22,000 distinct CDR3 sequences, with roughly 29% observed a single time. Germline values: CDR1 GTSNPN, CDR2 SVGIG (reference sequence). V was trimmed by 0 bases and J by 7 bases, leaving 16 bases between them. The CDR3 is 16 amino acids.

The genes are TRBV30 and TRBJ1-6; weak D call: TRBD1 (6 bases). The clonotype comes from a human donor who had recovered from COVID-19. The sample taken for sequencing was blood. The CDR3 region is CAWSVPLTGRNSPLHF. As DNA, the CDR3 is TGTGCCTGGAGTGTACCACTTACAGGGAGGAATTCACCCCTCCACTTT.